Reported below is one TCR beta chain. Sequenced by immunoSEQ multiplex PCR; TCRdb stores in-frame clones only, minus some. The sample contains 250,000 to 300,000 clones, over 65% of which appear only once. This entry belongs to a study of blood T cell repertoires in COVID-19. Germline V gene data show CDR1 as MGHRA and CDR2 as YSYEKL. V lost 6 bases, J lost 5 bases, and 6 bases stayed unmatched. This CDR3 is built from 15 residues. This chain links TRBV4-1 with TRBJ2-5; 13 nucleotides line up with TRBD2. This clonotype was obtained from a man aged 60 to 75 who had recovered from COVID-19. What was sequenced was peripheral blood. CDR3 in amino acids: CASRGLAGVRETQYF. CDR3 bases: TGCGCCAGCAGAGGACTAGCGGGAGTTAGGGAGACCCAGTACTTC.